The T cell receptor beta chain under discussion was sequenced for a study of T cells after yellow fever vaccination. About the study: The fractions with low cell numbers were processed using SMART-Seq v4 Ultra Low Input.

Findings and caveats of the study: The secondary response peaked faster, at day 5 versus 15, but was weaker. Reappearance after the booster was observed for most primary-vaccination clones (about 97% CD4, over 70% CD8).

Via MiXCR, TCRdb re-called the 5' RACE reads, giving one row per CDR3 protein. Of some 320,000 distinct CDR3 sequences in the sample, roughly 4% are singletons; the top ten hold approximately 25%. Concerning this clonotype: Its antigen is unknown.

Trimming cost V 5 bases and J 4 bases, with 12 bases left between them. Per germline, CDR1 LNHDA and CDR2 SQIVND (reference sequence). The CDR3 consists of 14 residues. J is TRBJ1-5 and V is TRBV19, with D unresolved. The sample here was PBMCs, taken 5 days after the yellow fever booster vaccination. The TCR originated in a man between 18 and 35 years old who received the YFV17D yellow fever vaccine. This CDR3 is CASSAGVGNQPQHF. In DNA, the CDR3 is TGTGCCAGTAGTGCCGGGGTTGGGAATCAGCCCCAGCATTTT.